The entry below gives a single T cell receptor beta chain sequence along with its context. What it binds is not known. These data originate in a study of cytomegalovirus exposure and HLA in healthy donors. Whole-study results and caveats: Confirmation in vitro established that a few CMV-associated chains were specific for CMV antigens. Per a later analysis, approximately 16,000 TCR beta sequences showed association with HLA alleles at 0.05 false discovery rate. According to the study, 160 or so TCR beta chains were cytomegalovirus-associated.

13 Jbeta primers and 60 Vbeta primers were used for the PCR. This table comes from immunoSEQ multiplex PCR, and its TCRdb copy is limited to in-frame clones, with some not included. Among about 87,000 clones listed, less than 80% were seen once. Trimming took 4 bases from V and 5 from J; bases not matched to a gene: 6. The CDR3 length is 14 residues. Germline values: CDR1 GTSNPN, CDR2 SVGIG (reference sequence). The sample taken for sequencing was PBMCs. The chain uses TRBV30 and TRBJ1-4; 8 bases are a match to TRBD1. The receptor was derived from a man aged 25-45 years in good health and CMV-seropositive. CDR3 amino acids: CAWNQGAPNEKLFF. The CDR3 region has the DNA TGTGCCTGGAATCAGGGGGCCCCCAATGAAAAACTGTTTTTT.